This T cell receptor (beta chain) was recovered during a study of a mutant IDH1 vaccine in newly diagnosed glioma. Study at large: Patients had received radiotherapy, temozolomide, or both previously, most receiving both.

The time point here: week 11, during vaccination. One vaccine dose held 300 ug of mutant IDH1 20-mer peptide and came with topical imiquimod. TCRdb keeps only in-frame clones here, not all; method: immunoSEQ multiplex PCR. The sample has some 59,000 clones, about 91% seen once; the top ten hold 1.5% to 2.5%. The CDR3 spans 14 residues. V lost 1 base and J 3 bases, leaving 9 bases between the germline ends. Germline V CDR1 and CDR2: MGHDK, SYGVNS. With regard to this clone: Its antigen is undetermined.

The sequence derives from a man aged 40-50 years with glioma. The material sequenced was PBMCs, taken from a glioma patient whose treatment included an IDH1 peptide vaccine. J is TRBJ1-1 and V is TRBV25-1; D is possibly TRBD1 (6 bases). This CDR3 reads CASSESQGHTEAFF. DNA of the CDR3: TGTGCCAGCAGTGAATCACAGGGACACACTGAAGCTTTCTTT. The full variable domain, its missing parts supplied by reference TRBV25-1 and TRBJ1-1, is EADIYQTPRYLVIGTGKKITLECSQTMGHDKMYWYQQDPGMELHLIHYSYGVNSTEKGDLSSESTVSRIRTEHFPLTLESARPSHTSQYLCASSESQGHTEAFFGQGTRLTVV.